These 3 T cell receptor beta chains were all obtained from the same sample, sequenced in a study of T cells in tuberculosis (dated by TCRdb to the late 2010s). Library creation used the immunoSEQ multiplex PCR assay. This immuneACCESS table, as held by TCRdb, lists in-frame sequences with V and J called but not all clones. Of the missing ones, under half trace to an unresolved V gene in checked studies; the others have no known cause. Across this sample there are about 29,000 clones, with approximately 93% seen only once. The ten biggest clones cover around 4.6% of the sample. The specimen sequenced was PBMCs. All receptors come from a donor aged 10 to 29 with latent tuberculosis or without tuberculosis infection.

The chain is built from TRBV7-2 and TRBJ1-1; TRBD1 matches 7 bases. The junction had 11 bases not matched to a gene; V was cut back by 3 bases and J by 4 bases. CDR3 length: 16 amino acids. Germline CDR1 and CDR2: SGHTA and FQGNSA. For the CDR3, the DNA is TGTGCCAGCAGCTTGCAAGGGGGCATGCGAAGCACTGAAGCTTTCTTT. Protein product: CASSLQGGMRSTEAFF. Based on the CDR3 plus reference TRBV7-2 and TRBJ1-1, the full variable domain is GAGVSQSPSNKVTEKGKDVELRCDPISGHTALYWYRQSLGQGLEFLIYFQGNSAPDKSGLPSDRFSAERTGGSVSTLTIQRTQQEDSAVYLCASSLQGGMRSTEAFFGQGTRLTVV.

J is TRBJ2-3 and V is TRBV28; 7 bases are a match to TRBD2. Germline V gene sequence: CDR1 MDHEN, CDR2 SYDVKM. This CDR3 is 15 amino acids long. V was clipped by 3 bases and J by 3 bases; unmatched bases: 6. The CDR3: CASSFTRGVTDTQYF. The CDR3 DNA reads as TGTGCCAGCAGTTTTACACGGGGGGTGACAGATACGCAGTATTTT.

V is TRBV11-2 and J is TRBJ1-2; perhaps TRBD1 as D (6 bases). Trimming removed 1 base at V and 5 bases at J, with 11 bases between. Per germline, CDR1 SGHAT and CDR2 FQNNGV. This CDR3 has 14 residues. CDR3 protein: CASSLAFQGYGYTF. In nucleotides, the CDR3 is TGTGCCAGCAGCTTAGCTTTCCAGGGGTATGGCTACACCTTC.